This T cell receptor (beta chain) was sequenced during a study of CD8+CD57+ T cells in acquired aplastic anemia. This clonotype was recorded a few times. This may stem from a read error, because a much larger clone lies one nucleotide away. Profiling of TCR beta VDJ combinations and CDR3 sequences used genomic DNA as template. TCRdb recomputed calls from the reads with MiXCR, one row per CDR3 protein. The sample includes a few hundred thousand distinct CDR3 sequences, roughly 55% of them seen just once. This CDR3 region has 12 residues. Germline CDR1 is KGHSH and CDR2 is LQKENI. This TCR derives from a human donor in good health. V and J are TRBV18 and TRBJ2-5, with D hard to call. The sample taken for sequencing was sorted CD4+, CD8+, or CD8+CD57+ T cells (not recorded which) from PBMCs. The CDR3 sequence: CASPPVQETQYF. The CDR3 DNA follows: TGTGCCAGCCCACCGGTCCAAGAGACCCAGTACTTC.